This paragraph reports one T cell receptor beta chain. Its matching antigen is unknown. The data are from a study of untreated major depressive disorder. Findings and limits, study-wide: Only three preselected Vbeta families were compared in sequencing. TRBV05-01 (Vbeta 5.1) usage was higher in CD4+ T cells of depressed patients than controls.

V was pared by 0 bases and J by 4 bases, with 8 bases between. CDR3 length: 14 amino acids. Germline loops: CDR1 SGHRS, CDR2 YFSETQ. Profiling relied on immunoSEQ multiplex PCR, and the TCRdb table lists in-frame clones only, not all of them. The sample consists of some 25,000 clones, about 90% of them appearing once. The chain joins TRBV5-1 to TRBJ1-3, with D perhaps TRBD1 (6 bases). Input material: CD4+ T cells from PBMCs. The sequence was obtained from a woman in her 30s with major depressive disorder. CDR3 residues: CASSLEGTGNTIYF. DNA for the CDR3: TGCGCCAGCAGCTTGGAGGGGACAGGAAACACCATATATTTT.